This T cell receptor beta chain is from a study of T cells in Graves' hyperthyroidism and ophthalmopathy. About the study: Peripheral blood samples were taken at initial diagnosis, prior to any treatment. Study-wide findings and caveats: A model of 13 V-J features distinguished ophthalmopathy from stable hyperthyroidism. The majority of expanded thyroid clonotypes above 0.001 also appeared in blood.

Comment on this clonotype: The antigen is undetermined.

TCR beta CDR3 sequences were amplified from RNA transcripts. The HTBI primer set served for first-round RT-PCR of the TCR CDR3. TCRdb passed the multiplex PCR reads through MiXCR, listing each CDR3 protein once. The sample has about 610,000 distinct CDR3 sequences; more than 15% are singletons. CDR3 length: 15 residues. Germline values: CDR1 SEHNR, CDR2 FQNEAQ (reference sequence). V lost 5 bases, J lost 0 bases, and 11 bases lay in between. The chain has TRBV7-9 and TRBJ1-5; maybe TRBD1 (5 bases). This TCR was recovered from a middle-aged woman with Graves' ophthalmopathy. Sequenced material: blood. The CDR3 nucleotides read TGTGCCAGCAGCGCTACGGGGGTTAGCAATCAGCCCCAGCATTTT. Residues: CASSATGVSNQPQHF.